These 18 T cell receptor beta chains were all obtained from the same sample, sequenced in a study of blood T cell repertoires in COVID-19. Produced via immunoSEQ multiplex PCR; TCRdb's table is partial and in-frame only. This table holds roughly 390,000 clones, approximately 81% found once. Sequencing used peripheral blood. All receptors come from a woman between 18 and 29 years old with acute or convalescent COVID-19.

CDR3 nucleotides: TGTGCTAGTGGTTCCCAAAGCGGGGGGGCGCGGACCGGGGAGCTGTTTTTT. Protein product: CASGSQSGGARTGELFF. The V call is TRBV12-5, the J call TRBJ2-2, with 10 positions matching TRBD2. The CDR3 extends over 17 amino acids. The germline V gene has CDR1 LGHNT and CDR2 FRNRAP. V shed 4 bases and J 5 bases; nucleotides not matched to a gene: 10.

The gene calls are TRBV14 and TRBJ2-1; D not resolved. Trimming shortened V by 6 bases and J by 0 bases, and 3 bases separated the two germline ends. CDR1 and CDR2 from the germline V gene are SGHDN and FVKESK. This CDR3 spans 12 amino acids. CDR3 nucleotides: TGTGCCAGCAGTCTCTCCTACAATGAGCAGTTCTTC. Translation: CASSLSYNEQFF.

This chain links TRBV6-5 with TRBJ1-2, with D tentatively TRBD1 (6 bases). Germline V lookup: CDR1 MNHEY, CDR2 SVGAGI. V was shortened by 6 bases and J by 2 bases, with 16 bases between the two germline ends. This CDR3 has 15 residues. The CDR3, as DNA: TGTGCCAGCAGCGAGACCGGGACACCGAACTATGGCTACACCTTC. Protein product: CASSETGTPNYGYTF.

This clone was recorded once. In nucleotides, the CDR3 is TGTGCCAGCAGCTTAGTCCTAGACAGGGGTTGGGGCTACACCTTC. Translating gives CASSLVLDRGWGYTF. The V call is TRBV11-3, the J call TRBJ1-2; 8 nucleotides agree with TRBD1. In germline, CDR1 is SGHNT, CDR2 YENEEA. V lost 1 base and J lost 8; bases outside the gene matches: 9. The CDR3 runs to 15 residues.

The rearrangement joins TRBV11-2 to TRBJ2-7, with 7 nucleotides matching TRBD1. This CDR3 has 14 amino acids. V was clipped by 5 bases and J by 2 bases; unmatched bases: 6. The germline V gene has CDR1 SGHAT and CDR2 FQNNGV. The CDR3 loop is CASSDRQGPYEQYF. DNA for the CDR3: TGTGCCAGCAGCGATCGACAGGGACCCTACGAGCAGTACTTC.

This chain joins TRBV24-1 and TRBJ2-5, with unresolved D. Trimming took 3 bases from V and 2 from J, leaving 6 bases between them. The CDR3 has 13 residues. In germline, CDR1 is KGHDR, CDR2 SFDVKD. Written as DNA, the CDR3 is TGTGCCACCAGTGATGGCAAACAAGAGACCCAGTACTTC. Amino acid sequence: CATSDGKQETQYF.

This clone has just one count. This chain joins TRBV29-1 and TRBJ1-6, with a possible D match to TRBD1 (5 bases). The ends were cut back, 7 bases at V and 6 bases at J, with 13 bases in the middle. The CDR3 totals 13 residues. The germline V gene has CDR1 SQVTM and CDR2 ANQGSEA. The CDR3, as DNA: TGCAGCGCCGGGGGGGATTCTAATTCACCCCTCCACTTT. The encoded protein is CSAGGDSNSPLHF.

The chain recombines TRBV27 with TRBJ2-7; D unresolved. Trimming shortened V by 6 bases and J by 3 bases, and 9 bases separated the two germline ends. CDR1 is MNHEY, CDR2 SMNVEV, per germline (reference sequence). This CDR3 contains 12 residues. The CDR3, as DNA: TGTGCCAGCAGCCCTAACGTCTACGAGCAGTACTTC. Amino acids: CASSPNVYEQYF.

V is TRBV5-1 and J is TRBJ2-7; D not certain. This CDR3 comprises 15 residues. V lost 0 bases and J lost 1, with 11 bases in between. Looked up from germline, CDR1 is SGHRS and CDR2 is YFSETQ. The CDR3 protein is CASSLDSPQSYEQYF. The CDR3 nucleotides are TGCGCCAGCAGCTTGGACAGCCCTCAATCCTACGAGCAGTACTTC.

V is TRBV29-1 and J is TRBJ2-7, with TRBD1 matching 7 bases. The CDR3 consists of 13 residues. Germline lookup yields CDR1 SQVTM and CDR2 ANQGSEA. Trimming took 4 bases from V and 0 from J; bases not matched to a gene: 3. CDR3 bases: TGCAGCGTTGTGGGGACAGTCTCCTACGAGCAGTACTTC. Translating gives CSVVGTVSYEQYF.

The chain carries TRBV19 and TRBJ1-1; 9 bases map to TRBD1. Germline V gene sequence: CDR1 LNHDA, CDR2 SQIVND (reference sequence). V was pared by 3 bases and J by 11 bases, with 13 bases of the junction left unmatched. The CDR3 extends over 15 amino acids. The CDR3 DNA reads TGTGCCAGTAGTATGGCCGCGGGGGACAGGGCTAAGGCTTTCTTT. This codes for CASSMAAGDRAKAFF.

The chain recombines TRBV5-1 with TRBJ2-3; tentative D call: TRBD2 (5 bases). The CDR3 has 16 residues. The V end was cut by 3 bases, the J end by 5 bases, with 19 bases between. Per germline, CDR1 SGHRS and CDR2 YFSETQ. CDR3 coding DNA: TGCGCCAGCAGCTCCTCAGCCCTAGGTGAGGGAGATACGCAGTATTTT. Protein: CASSSSALGEGDTQYF.

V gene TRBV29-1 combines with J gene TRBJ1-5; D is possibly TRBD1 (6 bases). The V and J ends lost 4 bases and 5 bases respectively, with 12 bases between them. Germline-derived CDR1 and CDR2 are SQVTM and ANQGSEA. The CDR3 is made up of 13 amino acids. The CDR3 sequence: CSVGGGRDQPQHF. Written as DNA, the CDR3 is TGCAGCGTTGGGGGGGGGCGAGATCAGCCCCAGCATTTT.

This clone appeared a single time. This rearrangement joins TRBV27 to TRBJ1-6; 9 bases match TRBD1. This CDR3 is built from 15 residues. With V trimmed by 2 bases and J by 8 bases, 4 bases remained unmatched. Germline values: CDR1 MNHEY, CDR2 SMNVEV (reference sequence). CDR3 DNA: TGTGCCAGCAGTTTAGGCGGGACAGGGTATTCACCCCTCCACTTT. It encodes CASSLGGTGYSPLHF.

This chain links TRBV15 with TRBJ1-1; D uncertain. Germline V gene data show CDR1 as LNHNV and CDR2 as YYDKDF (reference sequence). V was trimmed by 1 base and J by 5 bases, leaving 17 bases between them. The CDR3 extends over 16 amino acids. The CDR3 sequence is CATSRASWRGLTEAFF. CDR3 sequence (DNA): TGTGCCACCAGCAGAGCCAGTTGGCGGGGTTTGACTGAAGCTTTCTTT.

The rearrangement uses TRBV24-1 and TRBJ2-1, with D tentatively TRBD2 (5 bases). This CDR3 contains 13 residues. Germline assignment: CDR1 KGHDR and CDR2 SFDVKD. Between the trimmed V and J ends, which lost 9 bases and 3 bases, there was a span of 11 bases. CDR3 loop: CATGAEGYNEQFF. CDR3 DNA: TGTGCCACCGGTGCCGAGGGCTACAATGAGCAGTTCTTC.

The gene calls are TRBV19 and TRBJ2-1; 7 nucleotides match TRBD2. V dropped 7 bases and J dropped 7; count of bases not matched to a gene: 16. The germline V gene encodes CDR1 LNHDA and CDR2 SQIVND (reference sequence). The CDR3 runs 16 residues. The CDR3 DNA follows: TGTGCCAGTACCCCGGGGAGAGCGGGGTCGGGGAATGAGCAGTTCTTC. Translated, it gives CASTPGRAGSGNEQFF.

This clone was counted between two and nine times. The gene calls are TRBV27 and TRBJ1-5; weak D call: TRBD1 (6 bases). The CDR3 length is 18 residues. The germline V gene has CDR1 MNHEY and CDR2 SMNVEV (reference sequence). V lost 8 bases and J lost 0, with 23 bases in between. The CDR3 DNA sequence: TGTGCCAGCCGGAAAGAGGGGACACCAACCTTTAGCAATCAGCCCCAGCATTTT. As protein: CASRKEGTPTFSNQPQHF.